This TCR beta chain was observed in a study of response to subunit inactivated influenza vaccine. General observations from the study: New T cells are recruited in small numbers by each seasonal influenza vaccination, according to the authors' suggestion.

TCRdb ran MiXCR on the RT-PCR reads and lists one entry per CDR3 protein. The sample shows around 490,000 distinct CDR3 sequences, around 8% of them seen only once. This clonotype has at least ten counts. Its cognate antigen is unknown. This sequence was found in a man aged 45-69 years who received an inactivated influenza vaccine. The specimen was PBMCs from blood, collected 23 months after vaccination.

CDR3 region: CASNPARTSGNYNEQFF. In nucleotides, the CDR3 is TGTGCCAGCAATCCGGCTAGGACTAGCGGGAACTACAATGAGCAGTTCTTC. V gene TRBV6-2 or TRBV6-3 combines with J gene TRBJ2-1, with 12 bases aligning to TRBD2. The ends lost 7 bases at V and 3 bases at J; junction bases unmatched: 10. Germline CDR1 MNHEY, CDR2 SVGEGT. The CDR3 spans 17 residues.